This passage covers 14 T cell receptor beta chains from one sample sequenced in a study of T cell repertoires in cytomegalovirus infection. TCRdb fed the reads into MiXCR, producing one record per CDR3 protein. Of about 440,000 distinct CDR3 sequences in the sample, around 32% were seen once. Sample: PBMCs. These receptors all stem from a human donor in good health (CMV status not recorded). Some clones in this sample may be carry-over from other donors' samples.

The gene calls are TRBV6-6 and TRBJ1-5; tentative D call: TRBD1 (5 bases). Germline V gene sequence: CDR1 MNHNY, CDR2 SVGAGI (reference sequence). V was shortened by 0 bases and J by 5 bases, with 8 bases between the two germline ends. The CDR3 extends over 14 amino acids. For the CDR3, the DNA is TGTGCCAGCAGTTACTCGACAGTCGATCAGCCCCAGCATTTT. Protein sequence: CASSYSTVDQPQHF.

The gene calls are TRBV24-1 and TRBJ2-6; a weak D match, TRBD1 (5 bases). The V end lost 4 bases, the J end lost 4 bases, and 13 bases lay between the germline ends. Germline V gene sequence: CDR1 KGHDR, CDR2 SFDVKD. The CDR3 has 16 residues. DNA of the CDR3: TGTGCCACCAGTGACCCTAGGGGAAGCGGGGCCAACGTCCTGACTTTC. Amino acids: CATSDPRGSGANVLTF.

Concerning this clonotype itself: The junction and the germline gene differ at one end; a read error may be behind it. The CDR3 is CASSPTGQNSEAFF. In nucleotides, the CDR3 is TGTGCCAGCAGTCCCACAGGGCAGAACAGTGAAGCTTTCTTT. The chain recombines TRBV6-6 with TRBJ1-1, with D perhaps TRBD1 (6 bases). Germline-derived CDR1 and CDR2 are MNHNY and SVGAGI (reference sequence). This CDR3 comprises 14 residues.

This clonotype has more than one count but fewer than ten. The chain links TRBV28 to TRBJ2-5, with 8 bases fitting TRBD1. The germline V gene has CDR1 MDHEN and CDR2 SYDVKM. CDR3 length: 13 residues. After removal of 2 bases from V and 5 bases from J, the junction contained 1 base not matched to a gene. CDR3 sequence reads: CASSLQGAETQYF. The DNA for the CDR3 is TGTGCCAGCAGTTTACAGGGGGCTGAGACCCAGTACTTC. Supplemented by reference TRBV28 and TRBJ2-5, the full variable domain reads DVKVTQSSRYLVKRTGEKVFLECVQDMDHENMFWYRQDPGLGLRLIYFSYDVKMKEKGDIPEGYSVSREKKERFSLILESASTNQTSMYLCASSLQGAETQYFGPGTRLLVL.

For this clonotype: With a much larger clone just one base away, this may be a read error. The chain employs TRBV10-2 and TRBJ2-3, with 11 bases lining up with TRBD2. Trimming cost V 8 bases and J 6 bases; bases outside gene matches: 13. Germline V gene data show CDR1 as WSHSY and CDR2 as SAAADI. The CDR3 is made up of 16 amino acids. The CDR3 sequence: CASAQLAGVRGDTQYF. In DNA form, the CDR3 reads TGCGCCAGCGCCCAACTAGCGGGGGTCAGGGGGGATACGCAGTATTTT.

The chain is built from TRBV12-3 or TRBV12-4 and TRBJ1-4, with unresolved D. Trimming took off 3 bases at V and 4 bases at J, with 9 bases between the two ends. There are 14 residues in the CDR3. The CDR3 region has the DNA TGTGCCAGCAGTTTGGCCAGGTTTAATGAAAAACTGTTTTTT. This translates into CASSLARFNEKLFF.

The table lists this clonotype with a few counts. V gene TRBV5-1 combines with J gene TRBJ2-7, with a possible D match to TRBD1 (6 bases). The germline V and J ends were trimmed by 0 bases and 7 bases, with 17 bases remaining between them. This CDR3 region has 15 residues. Per the germline V gene, CDR1 is SGHRS and CDR2 is YFSETQ. The CDR3 sequence: CASSLEPGHSGEQYF. The CDR3 DNA reads TGCGCCAGCAGCTTGGAACCGGGACACTCAGGGGAGCAGTACTTC.

This clonotype occurred many times. V usage is TRBV6-1 and J usage is TRBJ1-6, with D unclear. Germline V gives CDR1 MNHNS, CDR2 SASEGT. The V end lost 5 bases, the J end lost 6 bases, and 17 bases lay between the germline ends. The CDR3 totals 16 residues. The DNA of the CDR3 is TGTGCCAGCAGTCCAATTCCTCTGACGAGTAATTCACCCCTCCACTTT. This codes for CASSPIPLTSNSPLHF.

This rearrangement joins TRBV6-2 or TRBV6-3 to TRBJ1-1, with unresolved D. Per the germline V gene, CDR1 is MNHEY and CDR2 is SVGEGT. V was pared by 8 bases and J by 3 bases, with 16 bases between. This CDR3 contains 14 residues. CDR3 nucleotide sequence: TGTGCCAGCTCCGTTCCGCAGTGGGACACTGAAGCTTTCTTT. Its protein is CASSVPQWDTEAFF.

This rearrangement joins TRBV6-1 to TRBJ2-7; D remains ambiguous. V was trimmed by 1 base and J by 5 bases, leaving 12 bases between them. Per germline, CDR1 MNHNS and CDR2 SASEGT. This CDR3 has 14 residues. CDR3 sequence: CASSEVLGADEQYF. The CDR3, as DNA: TGTGCCAGCAGTGAAGTTTTAGGTGCGGACGAGCAGTACTTC.

The chain joins TRBV6-6 to TRBJ2-7, with no clear D. Trimming left V 7 bases short and J 7 bases short, with 17 bases between. Germline CDR1 and CDR2: MNHNY and SVGAGI (reference sequence). The CDR3 is 13 residues long. This CDR3 is CASTASSAGEQYF. The CDR3 DNA reads TGTGCCAGCACCGCATCGTCCGCTGGGGAGCAGTACTTC.

This clonotype occurred many times. This sequence joins TRBV7-2 and TRBJ2-6; tentatively, D is TRBD1 (5 bases). V lost 4 bases and J lost 0, with 13 bases in between. Germline CDR1 reads SGHTA; CDR2 reads FQGNSA. This CDR3 contains 17 residues. The CDR3 sequence: CASSSTLTGSGANVLTF. CDR3 in DNA: TGTGCCAGCAGCTCCACACTCACAGGCTCTGGGGCCAACGTCCTGACTTTC.

CDR3 coding DNA: TGTGCCAGCAGTTTATCCCCCCCCCAAGAGACCCAGTACTTC. This encodes CASSLSPPQETQYF. The chain joins TRBV27 to TRBJ2-5; D not resolved. Trimming took 0 bases from V and 1 from J, leaving 6 bases between them. CDR3 length equals 14 residues. Germline assignment: CDR1 MNHEY and CDR2 SMNVEV (reference sequence).

Turning to this clonotype: Germline is not matched at one junction end, which may reflect a read error. This chain uses TRBV6-5 with TRBJ2-7; the D is unclear. The CDR3 contains 14 residues. CDR1 MNHEY and CDR2 SVGAGI come from the germline V gene. The CDR3 region has the DNA TGTGCCAGCAGTTACGCGCCTCCGACGGCAGCGCTTGACTTC. Amino acids: CASSYAPPTAALDF.